The 20 T cell receptor beta chains given below trace back to one sample, sequenced in a study of cytomegalovirus exposure and HLA in healthy donors. PCR was performed using 60 Vbeta and 13 Jbeta primers. The table came from immunoSEQ multiplex PCR; TCRdb's copy has only in-frame clones and leaves some out. The data hold some 60,000 clones, with 80% observed a single time. Sequenced sample: PBMCs. The origin of the receptors is a male donor in good health and CMV-seronegative.

This clone was seen a few times. The chain carries TRBV7-9 and TRBJ2-2, with TRBD1 as a possible D gene (5 bases). The V gene lost 1 base and the J gene lost 2 bases, with 11 bases spanning the gap. Germline CDR1 SEHNR, CDR2 FQNEAQ (reference sequence). The CDR3 loop spans 16 amino acids. The DNA for the CDR3 is TGTGCCAGCAGCTTAGTCGGACACAACAACACCGGGGAGCTGTTTTTT. Translating it yields CASSLVGHNNTGELFF.

The chain combines TRBV9 with TRBJ2-5; tentative D call: TRBD1 (5 bases). Germline loops: CDR1 SGDLS, CDR2 YYNGEE. The germline V and J ends were trimmed by 0 bases and 2 bases, with 8 bases remaining between them. The length of the CDR3 is 14 residues. In DNA, the CDR3 is TGTGCCAGCAGCGTAGGGGGCTTACAAGAGACCCAGTACTTC. It specifies CASSVGGLQETQYF.

CDR3 protein: CASSEGTGREQPQHF. CDR3 nucleotide sequence: TGTGCCAGCAGTGAAGGGACAGGGAGGGAGCAGCCCCAGCATTTT. This chain uses TRBV6-1 with TRBJ1-5; 8 nucleotides line up with TRBD1. Per germline, CDR1 MNHNS and CDR2 SASEGT. This CDR3 spans 15 amino acids. J lost 7 bases, V lost 1 base, and 6 bases had no gene match.

Here the CDR3 DNA reads TGTGCCAGCAGCTCTAACTTGGCACTAGCGGGGGGGCCGACCGGGGAGCTGTTTTTT. Translation gives CASSSNLALAGGPTGELFF. The gene calls are TRBV7-7 and TRBJ2-2; TRBD2 agrees at 13 bases. The CDR3 has 19 amino acids. Germline assignment: CDR1 SSHAT and CDR2 FNYEAQ (reference sequence). The V segment lost 4 bases and the J segment 5 bases; nucleotides outside the gene matches: 13.

The genes are TRBV30 and TRBJ1-2; 8 positions agree with TRBD1. J gave up 6 bases and V 4 bases, and 10 bases lay outside the gene matches. CDR3 length: 14 amino acids. The V gene's germline CDR1 is GTSNPN and CDR2 SVGIG (reference sequence). CDR3: CAWTLWTGKDGYTF. CDR3 nucleotides: TGTGCCTGGACCCTTTGGACAGGGAAGGATGGCTACACCTTC.

The rearrangement links TRBV19 to TRBJ1-4; 7 nucleotides align to TRBD1. Trimming at V came to 6 bases and at J to 0 bases, leaving 7 bases not matched to a gene. This CDR3 region has 16 residues. Per germline, CDR1 LNHDA and CDR2 SQIVND (reference sequence). The CDR3 spells CASRQGTIATNEKLFF. CDR3 nucleotides: TGTGCCAGTAGACAGGGGACCATTGCAACTAATGAAAAACTGTTTTTT. Using reference TRBV19 and TRBJ1-4 for the parts outside the CDR3, the full variable domain is DGGITQSPKYLFRKEGQNVTLSCEQNLNHDAMYWYRQDPGQGLRLIYYSQIVNDFQKGDIAEGYSVSREKKESFPLTVTSAQKNPTAFYLCASRQGTIATNEKLFFGSGTQLSVL.

This clone was seen more than once but under ten times. J is TRBJ1-1 and V is TRBV9; 9 nucleotides agree with TRBD1. The length of the CDR3 is 15 residues. Germline V gene data show CDR1 as SGDLS and CDR2 as YYNGEE. Trimming at V came to 5 bases and at J to 1 base, leaving 6 bases not matched to a gene. The CDR3 nucleotides are TGTGCCAGCAGTCTGACAGGGGGGGAGAACACTGAAGCTTTCTTT. Its protein is CASSLTGGENTEAFF. Combining the CDR3 with reference TRBV9 and TRBJ1-1 gives the whole variable domain DSGVTQTPKHLITATGQRVTLRCSPRSGDLSVYWYQQSLDQGLQFLIQYYNGEERAKGNILERFSAQQFPDLHSELNLSSLELGDSALYFCASSLTGGENTEAFFGQGTRLTVV.

For the CDR3, the DNA is TGCAGTGCTAGAGATGCGATGGTCATGTACTTC. Its protein product is CSARDAMVMYF. The rearrangement joins TRBV20-1 to TRBJ2-5, with unresolved D. This CDR3 spans 11 amino acids. Germline CDR1 and CDR2: DFQATT and SNEGSKA (reference sequence). The V gene lost 0 bases and the J gene lost 13 bases, with 12 bases spanning the gap.

V usage is TRBV4-3 and J usage is TRBJ1-4; 8 bases line up with TRBD1. CDR1 is LGHNA, CDR2 YSLEER, per germline. Trimming cost V 4 bases and J 2 bases; bases outside gene matches: 6. The CDR3 is 16 amino acids. CDR3 residues: CASSLDRGGTNEKLFF. The CDR3 nucleotides read TGCGCCAGCAGCCTCGACAGGGGAGGGACTAATGAAAAACTGTTTTTT.

The chain recombines TRBV5-1 with TRBJ2-7; D might be TRBD2 (5 bases). The CDR3 sequence is 15 residues long. Germline CDR1 reads SGHRS; CDR2 reads YFSETQ. Trimming removed 3 bases from V and 6 bases from J, with 19 bases in between. The chain's CDR3 is CASSWAVGDRVEQYF. CDR3 DNA sequence: TGCGCCAGCAGCTGGGCCGTCGGGGATAGGGTCGAGCAGTACTTC.

This clone was counted a few times. This sequence joins TRBV6-6 and TRBJ1-4, with D possibly matching TRBD1 (6 bases). CDR1 is MNHNY, CDR2 SVGAGI, per germline (reference sequence). The ends were cut back, 5 bases at V and 10 bases at J, with 14 bases in the middle. CDR3 size: 13 residues. The CDR3 sequence is CASSTTGLRKLFF. As DNA, the CDR3 is TGTGCCAGCAGTACGACAGGCCTAAGAAAACTGTTTTTT.

This clone was seen just once. The chain carries TRBV5-1 and TRBJ2-5; 10 nucleotides agree with TRBD1. The last part of the DNA fits TRBJ2-7 better; the J call may be wrong. CDR3 size: 14 residues. Germline V CDR1 and CDR2: SGHRS, YFSETQ. For the CDR3, the DNA is TGCGCCAGCAACATCGGGGACAGGGGTTACGAGCAGTACTTC. It specifies CASNIGDRGYEQYF.

This clone was seen only once. This chain uses TRBV18 with TRBJ1-1; D is possibly TRBD1 (5 bases). V shed 0 bases and J shed 4 bases, with 12 bases lying between them. Germline V gives CDR1 KGHSH, CDR2 LQKENI. The CDR3 loop spans 15 amino acids. DNA for the CDR3: TGTGCCAGCTCACCACCCGCTACAGGTTCCACTGAAGCTTTCTTT. It translates to CASSPPATGSTEAFF. Using reference TRBV18 and TRBJ1-1 for the parts outside the CDR3, the full variable domain is NAGVMQNPRHLVRRRGQEARLRCSPMKGHSHVYWYRQLPEEGLKFMVYLQKENIIDESGMPKERFSAEFPKEGPSILRIQQVVRGDSAAYFCASSPPATGSTEAFFGQGTRLTVV.

The sample holds one count of this clone. This chain uses TRBV18 with TRBJ1-1; the D is unclear. This CDR3 contains 13 residues. Per the germline V gene, CDR1 is KGHSH and CDR2 is LQKENI. Between the trimmed V and J ends, which lost 8 bases and 1 base, there was a span of 11 bases. This chain's CDR3 is CASAREPNTEAFF. The CDR3 bases are TGTGCCAGCGCGAGGGAACCGAACACTGAAGCTTTCTTT. Variable domain in full (rest from reference TRBV18 and TRBJ1-1): NAGVMQNPRHLVRRRGQEARLRCSPMKGHSHVYWYRQLPEEGLKFMVYLQKENIIDESGMPKERFSAEFPKEGPSILRIQQVVRGDSAAYFCASAREPNTEAFFGQGTRLTVV.

This chain joins TRBV7-9 and TRBJ2-7, with a possible D match to TRBD2 (6 bases). CDR1 is SEHNR, CDR2 FQNEAQ, per germline (reference sequence). This CDR3 is built from 11 residues. Trimming removed 1 base at V and 12 bases at J, with 10 bases between. The CDR3 DNA reads TGTGCCAGCAGCTTAGGGGAGGCAAGGTACTTC. It translates to CASSLGEARYF.

The sample holds one count of this clone. One end of the junction fails to match germline, which may point to a read error. The chain couples TRBV5-1 to TRBJ2-5, with 7 bases lining up with TRBD1. TRBJ2-7 explains the end of the DNA better; the J call may be wrong. The CDR3 loop spans 14 amino acids. In germline, CDR1 is SGHRS, CDR2 YFSETQ. The CDR3 here is CASSLGDSSYEQYF. The DNA for the CDR3 is TGCGCCAGCAGTTTGGGGGACAGCTCCTACGAGCAGTACTTC.

This chain connects TRBV6-5 to TRBJ2-7, with 9 bases matching TRBD1. With 0 bases clipped from V and 3 bases from J, the junction kept 3 bases outside the gene matches. The CDR3 runs 15 residues. Per germline, CDR1 MNHEY and CDR2 SVGAGI. The DNA for the CDR3 is TGTGCCAGCAGTTACTCGGGACAGGGAGTCTACGAGCAGTACTTC. Its protein product is CASSYSGQGVYEQYF.

V and J are TRBV19 and TRBJ1-2; 7 nucleotides line up with TRBD1. Germline values: CDR1 LNHDA, CDR2 SQIVND (reference sequence). The length of the CDR3 is 13 residues. V gave up 7 bases and J gave up 1 base; unmatched junction bases: 3. CDR3 sequence: CASMGQINYGYTF. The CDR3 DNA sequence: TGTGCCAGTATGGGACAGATTAACTATGGCTACACCTTC.

The chain uses TRBV5-1 and TRBJ2-6; 8 bases map to TRBD1. Trimming at V came to 1 base and at J to 1 base, leaving 1 base not matched to a gene. Germline CDR1 SGHRS, CDR2 YFSETQ. The CDR3 has 16 amino acids. In DNA form, the CDR3 reads TGCGCCAGCAGCTTGACAGGGGGATCTGGGGCCAACGTCCTGACTTTC. Protein sequence: CASSLTGGSGANVLTF.

There are a few counts of this clone. The CDR3 bases are TGCGCCAGCAGGGACACTAGCGGTACAGATACGCAGTATTTT. Translation: CASRDTSGTDTQYF. The chain couples TRBV5-1 to TRBJ2-3, with 8 bases matching TRBD2. The V and J ends lost 5 bases and 3 bases, in that order; junction bases with no gene match: 5. In germline, CDR1 is SGHRS, CDR2 YFSETQ. The CDR3 is 14 amino acids.